This T cell receptor beta chain was identified in a study of cytomegalovirus exposure and HLA in healthy donors (dated by TCRdb to about 2017). About the study as a whole: According to an earlier analysis of several hundred of the donors, 150 million to 200 million T cells yielded over 100 million unique TCR beta sequences and around 300 Gb of sequence data. High-throughput TCR immunosequencing, statistical association of individual TCRs with disease status, and machine learning were combined to predict cytomegalovirus infection status. Across approximately 400 genotyped donors of the cohort, an average of roughly 230,000 unique TCR beta nucleotide sequences per donor were sequenced, and roughly 18% of those sequences were non-productive. Of the roughly 400 genotyped donors, roughly 76% were placed in the genetic ancestry cluster associated with self-reported Caucasian donors. Because of strong linkage in the cohort, 4 to 6 DR-DQ haplotypes were treated as single units for association and clustering. Donor age, sex, ethnicity and CMV serostatus were compiled alongside the repertoire data. The study profiled the T cell repertoires of 550 to 700 subjects by immunosequencing and related them to cytomegalovirus serostatus. Rather than drawing on any new phenotypic data, the later analysis identified candidate immune exposures from TCR beta sequences and the way those sequences occurred across donors. An early release that covered some 630 HLA-typed donors contained about 300 gigabases of sequencing data and some 87 million unique TCR sequences. The number of typed donors differed by locus: about 620-640 for A, B, C, DRB1 and DQB1; 522 for DQA1; 600 to 610 for DPA1; and 450 to 480 for DPB1. In an earlier analysis of 500 to 650 of the donors, high-throughput TCR beta sequencing was used to judge whether each TCR beta V gene segment behaved as functional or pseudogenic. In addition to the first cohort of 650 to 800 subjects, a separate validation cohort of some 120 different subjects was used. HLA typing included class I and class II loci at four-digit resolution. A later genetic analysis used genome-wide SNP genotypes for about three fifths of the 666 donors, treating that subset as a discovery cohort. The study was designed to test whether signatures of past pathogen exposure could be identified by cataloging public T cell receptors. Every repertoire in the discovery cohort had been generated on one and the same sequencing platform. In a later analysis, previously published TCR beta repertoires from 550 to 750 donors were re-analyzed and high-resolution HLA genotyping was added so that TCR occurrence patterns could be studied. The research as a whole found: According to a later analysis, parvovirus B19, influenza, CMV and Epstein-Barr virus appeared linked to several top co-occurrence clusters. For the cohort, immune exposure information was limited to CMV serostatus. Linkage disequilibrium might explain the correlated functional status among segregating V segments, but an unknown experimental factor could not be ruled out. A cluster of highly shared sequence variants was judged likely to represent a technical artifact of the sequencing pipeline. The cohort was sequenced for TCR beta chains only, and without alpha or paired-chain data the features that could be detected were limited. A further reported finding was that TCR beta sequences accurately predicted the HLA-A and HLA-B alleles for most subjects in the first cohort. A few of the identified cytomegalovirus-associated TCR beta chains were confirmed in vitro to be specific for cytomegalovirus antigens. Because counts were too low, fewer than 20 rarely observed V segments, including chromosome 9 orphons, were excluded from the earlier analysis of a few hundred of the donors. A later analysis associated 16,951 TCR beta sequences with specific HLA alleles at a false discovery rate of 0.05. While some public TCRs were present in many individuals, most TCR sequences turned up only very rarely across donors. In the study, approximately 150 TCR beta chains were listed as associated with cytomegalovirus. The presence/absence analyses assumed that sequencing depth was roughly uniform across donors, and that assumption may not be true. The classifier was reported to diagnose cytomegalovirus status with high specificity and sensitivity in both the original and validation cohorts. Broadly in line with IMGT annotations, most TCR beta V segments showed up in productive rearrangements about 87% or about 30% of the time in an earlier analysis of several hundred of the donors. Because the 87-base-pair reads could not distinguish some IMGT-functional V segments, including TRBV6-2 and TRBV6-3, those segments were excluded. When HLA alleles, especially DR and DQ, strongly co-occurred, TCR associations were difficult to assign to individual alleles. Compared with equally common non-associated chains, HLA-associated TCR beta chains in a later analysis were more clonally expanded and had lower generation probabilities. According to a later genetic analysis, donors in an Asian-associated ancestry cluster had fewer N-insertions in productive TCRs than the approximately 670-donor mean. In a later genetic analysis, a missense DCLRE1C variant was associated with V-gene and J-gene trimming of TCR beta chains, and the association was replicated in an independent cohort. In a later analysis, most CMV-associated TCR beta chains were found to appear HLA-restricted, with HLA associations seemingly driven largely by CMV exposure. In a later analysis, the rate of TCR association differed among HLA loci, with DRB1 alleles having the most associated TCRs and HLA-C alleles having the fewest. Because HLA typing was unavailable for some donors at each locus, only the typed subset was used in association tests. The authors suggested that the approach could potentially be extended to other disease states and immunological phenotypes.

In total, 630 or so healthy bone marrow donors made up the cohort. Cohort members were all nominally healthy when sampled, although unrecorded immune exposures were likely present. The donor was CMV seronegative and belonged to the group of approximately 320 seronegative cohort members. A peripheral blood sample was collected from each donor, and TCR beta sequencing was performed on peripheral blood mononuclear cells. Genomic DNA extraction from the blood cell samples was performed with the Qiagen DNeasy Blood Extraction Kit. About this clone: What this receptor recognizes is not known. Base qualities were left out, and no much larger clone turns up one base away.

CDR1 and CDR2 were assigned from the germline V gene as MGHDK and SYGVNS. V trim: 8 bases; J trim: 7 bases; unmatched bases: 13. The CDR3 goes from the cysteine to the phenylalanine over 14 residues. The retained sequence is limited to the CDR3, 42 bases, with the frame set at the first base. Preparation of the library involved the immunoSEQ multiplex PCR assay. A mixture of 60 forward primers for TCR Vbeta segments and 13 reverse primers for TCR Jbeta segments was used in the multiplex PCR. A multiplex PCR assay on genomic DNA amplified the CDR3 region of rearranged TCR beta genes. The Illumina HiSeq System was used to sequence the amplified TCR beta libraries as 87-base-pair reads. In the source study's methods: A later analysis counted tens of millions of unique TCR beta chains across the 650 to 700 repertoires, and roughly 9.9 million of these chains were shared by at least two donors. To remove PCR and sequencing errors, raw reads were error-corrected and collapsed into unique sequences using a nearest-neighbor algorithm that merged closely related sequences. To assign V, D and J gene segments, CDR3 sequences were aligned to IMGT reference sequences. For a sequence to be retained, a match of at least six nucleotides was required to both a V gene segment and a J gene segment. Rearrangements were called productive when the CDR3 lacked stop codons and stayed in frame with V and J; all others were non-productive. CDR3 was defined by IMGT convention, running from the second conserved V-encoded cysteine to the conserved J-encoded phenylalanine. The earlier analysis of about 570 of the donors excluded any sequence lacking an unambiguous match to a single V gene segment. An earlier analysis of under 750 of the donors called V segments functional above 56.7% productive rearrangements and segregating when the between-donor standard deviation exceeded 5%. A statistical classification framework was built for diagnosing cytomegalovirus status from the catalog of TCR beta chain sequences. In a later analysis, V and J genes were assigned by comparing TCR nucleotide sequences against IMGT/GENE-DB human TR gene sequences. The TCRdist pipeline was used in a later analysis to assign CDR3 sequences and most-parsimonious VDJ recombination scenarios. In a later analysis, each TCR beta chain was defined by its CDR3 amino acid sequence together with its V-gene family, and reads without a unique V-gene family were excluded. To address suspected cross-contamination and a sequencing artifact, a later analysis removed over 500 highly shared, low-generation-probability nucleotide sequences. A later analysis calculated a clonal expansion index for each public chain from normalized within-repertoire ranks of inferred template counts. In a later analysis, generation probabilities were computed using a VDJ recombination model fitted to out-of-frame rearrangements, and the results were checked against IGoR. In a later analysis, hypergeometric tests were used to score TCR-TCR, TCR-HLA and TCR-CMV co-occurrence, with a repertoire-size bias correction applied to TCR pairs. In a later analysis, false discovery rates were estimated by permuting HLA or CMV assignments 20 times. In a later analysis, co-occurring TCRs were grouped using DBSCAN, with TCRdist sequence similarity added in when clustering inside HLA-allele-positive subsets. Repertoires with fewer than 30,000 or more than 120,000 public chains were left out of co-occurrence clustering, as were about five repertoires with anomalous nucleotide sharing. This is the immuneACCESS table as TCRdb keeps it, with only in-frame sequences that have V and J called. A part of the clones is gone; compared with another copy, unresolved V genes explain less than half, and the rest is unexplained. V and J calls and clone size are given by that table; D and trimming were obtained from the DNA. For this sample there are about 86,000 clones; 60% to 80% appear just once. Around 6% of the sample comes from the top ten.

The clonotype comes from a female donor in good health and CMV-seronegative. Sequenced sample: PBMCs. This chain is built from TRBV25-1 and TRBJ2-7; a stretch of 8 junction bases matches TRBD1. The nucleotide sequence is given as TGTGCCAGCGGTAGACAGGGGCCAGCCACAGAGCAGTACTTC. It specifies CASGRQGPATEQYF.